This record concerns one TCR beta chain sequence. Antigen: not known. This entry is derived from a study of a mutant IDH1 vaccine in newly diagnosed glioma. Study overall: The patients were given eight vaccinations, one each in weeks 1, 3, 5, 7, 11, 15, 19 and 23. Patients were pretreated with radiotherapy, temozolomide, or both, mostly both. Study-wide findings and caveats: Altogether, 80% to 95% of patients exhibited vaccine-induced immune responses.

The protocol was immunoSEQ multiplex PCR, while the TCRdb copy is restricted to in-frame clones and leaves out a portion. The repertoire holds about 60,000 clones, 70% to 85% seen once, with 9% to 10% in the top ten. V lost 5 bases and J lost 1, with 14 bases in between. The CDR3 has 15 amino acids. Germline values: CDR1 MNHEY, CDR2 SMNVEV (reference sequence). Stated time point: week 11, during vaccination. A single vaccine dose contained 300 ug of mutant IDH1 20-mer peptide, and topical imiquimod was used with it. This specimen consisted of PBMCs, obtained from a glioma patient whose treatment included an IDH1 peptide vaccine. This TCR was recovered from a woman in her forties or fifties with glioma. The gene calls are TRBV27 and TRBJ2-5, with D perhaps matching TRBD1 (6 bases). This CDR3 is CASSIDGTIQETQYF. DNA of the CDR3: TGTGCCAGCAGTATAGACGGGACAATCCAAGAGACCCAGTACTTC.